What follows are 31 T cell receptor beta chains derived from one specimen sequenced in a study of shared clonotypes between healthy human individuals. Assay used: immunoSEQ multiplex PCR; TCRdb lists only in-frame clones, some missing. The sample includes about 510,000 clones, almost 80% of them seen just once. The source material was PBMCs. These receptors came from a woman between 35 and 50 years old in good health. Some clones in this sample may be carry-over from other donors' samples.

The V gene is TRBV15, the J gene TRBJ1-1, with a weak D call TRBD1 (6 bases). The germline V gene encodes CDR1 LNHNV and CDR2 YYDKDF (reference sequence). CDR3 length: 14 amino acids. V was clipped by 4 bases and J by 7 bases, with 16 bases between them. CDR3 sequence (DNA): TGTGCCACCAGCAACCGACTATCAGGGGATGAAGCTTTCTTT. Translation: CATSNRLSGDEAFF.

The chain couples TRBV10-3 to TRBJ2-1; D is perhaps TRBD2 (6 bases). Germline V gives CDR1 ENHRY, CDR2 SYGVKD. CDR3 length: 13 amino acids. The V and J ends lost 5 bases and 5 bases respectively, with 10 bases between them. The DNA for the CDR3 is TGTGCCATCAGTCCCGGGACTCACAATGAGCAGTTCTTC. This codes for CAISPGTHNEQFF.

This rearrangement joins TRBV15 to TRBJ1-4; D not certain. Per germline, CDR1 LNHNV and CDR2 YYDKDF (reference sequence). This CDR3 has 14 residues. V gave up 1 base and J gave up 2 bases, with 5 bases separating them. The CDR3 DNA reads TGTGCCACCAGCAGAGCCAGGACTAATGAAAAACTGTTTTTT. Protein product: CATSRARTNEKLFF.

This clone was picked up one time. The CDR3 sequence: CASFHLVGGGNTIYF. In DNA form, the CDR3 reads TGTGCCAGCTTCCACTTGGTGGGAGGAGGAAACACCATATATTTT. The chain is built from TRBV7-8 and TRBJ1-3; D not resolved. Trimming cost V 8 bases and J 4 bases, with 18 bases left between them. This CDR3 spans 15 amino acids. From germline, CDR1 is SGHVS and CDR2 FQNEAQ.

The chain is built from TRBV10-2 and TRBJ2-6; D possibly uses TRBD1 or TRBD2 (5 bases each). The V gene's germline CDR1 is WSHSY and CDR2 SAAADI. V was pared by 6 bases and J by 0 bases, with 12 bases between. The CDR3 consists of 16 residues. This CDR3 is CASRRDPSSGANVLTF. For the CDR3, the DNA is TGCGCCAGCAGGAGGGACCCCAGCTCTGGGGCCAACGTCCTGACTTTC.

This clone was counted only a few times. The CDR3 sequence is CASSATGNEQFF. The DNA of the CDR3 is TGTGCCAGCAGCGCAACAGGAAATGAGCAGTTCTTC. The chain combines TRBV7-3 with TRBJ2-1; D possibly corresponds to TRBD1 (5 bases). The germline CDR1 and CDR2 sequences are SGHTA and FQGTGA. Trimming shortened V by 5 bases and J by 7 bases, and 9 bases separated the two germline ends. The CDR3 consists of 12 residues.

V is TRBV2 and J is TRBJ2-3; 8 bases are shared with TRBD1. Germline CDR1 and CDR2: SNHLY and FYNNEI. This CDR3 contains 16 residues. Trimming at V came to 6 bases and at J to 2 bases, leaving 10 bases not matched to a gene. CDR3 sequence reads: CASSPRDRIFTDTQYF. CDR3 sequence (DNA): TGTGCCAGCAGCCCTAGGGACAGGATCTTCACAGATACGCAGTATTTT.

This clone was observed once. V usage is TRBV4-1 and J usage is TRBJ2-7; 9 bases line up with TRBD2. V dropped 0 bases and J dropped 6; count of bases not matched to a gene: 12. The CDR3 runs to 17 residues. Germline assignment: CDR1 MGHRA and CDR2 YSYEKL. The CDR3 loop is CASSQDNSGSEGGEQYF. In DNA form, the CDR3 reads TGCGCCAGCAGCCAAGACAATAGCGGGAGTGAAGGGGGCGAGCAGTACTTC.

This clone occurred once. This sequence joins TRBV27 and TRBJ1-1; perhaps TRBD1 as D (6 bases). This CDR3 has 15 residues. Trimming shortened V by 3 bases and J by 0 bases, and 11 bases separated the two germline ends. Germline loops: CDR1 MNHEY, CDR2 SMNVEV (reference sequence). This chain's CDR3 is CASSFVGGMNTEAFF. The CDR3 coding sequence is TGTGCCAGCAGTTTCGTCGGGGGCATGAACACTGAAGCTTTCTTT.

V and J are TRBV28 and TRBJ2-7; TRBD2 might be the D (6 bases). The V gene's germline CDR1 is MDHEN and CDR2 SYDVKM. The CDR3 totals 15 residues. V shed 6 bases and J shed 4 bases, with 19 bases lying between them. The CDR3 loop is CASREEGTGRYEQYF. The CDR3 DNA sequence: TGTGCCAGCAGAGAGGAAGGGACTGGCCGGTACGAGCAGTACTTC. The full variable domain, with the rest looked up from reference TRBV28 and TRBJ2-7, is DVKVTQSSRYLVKRTGEKVFLECVQDMDHENMFWYRQDPGLGLRLIYFSYDVKMKEKGDIPEGYSVSREKKERFSLILESASTNQTSMYLCASREEGTGRYEQYFGPGTRLTVT.

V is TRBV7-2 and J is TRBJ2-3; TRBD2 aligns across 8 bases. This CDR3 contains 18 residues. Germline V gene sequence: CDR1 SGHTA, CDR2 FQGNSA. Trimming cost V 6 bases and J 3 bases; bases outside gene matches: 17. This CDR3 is CASRYPPTRAGETDTQYF. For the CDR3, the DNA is TGTGCCAGCAGGTATCCGCCCACTCGAGCGGGAGAAACAGATACGCAGTATTTT.

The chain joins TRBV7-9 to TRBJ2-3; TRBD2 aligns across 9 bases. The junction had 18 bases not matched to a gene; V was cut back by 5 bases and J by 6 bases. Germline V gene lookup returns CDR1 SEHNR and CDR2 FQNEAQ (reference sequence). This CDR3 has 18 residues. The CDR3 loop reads CASSLDRTSGWRADTQYF. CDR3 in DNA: TGTGCCAGCAGCCTGGACCGTACTAGCGGGTGGAGGGCGGATACGCAGTATTTT.

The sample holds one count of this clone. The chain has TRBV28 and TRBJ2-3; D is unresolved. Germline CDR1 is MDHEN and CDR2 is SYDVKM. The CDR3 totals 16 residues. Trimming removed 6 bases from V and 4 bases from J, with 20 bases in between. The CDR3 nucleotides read TGTGCCAGCAGCTCTGTCTCCATCGGCGTCGCAGATACGCAGTATTTT. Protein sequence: CASSSVSIGVADTQYF.

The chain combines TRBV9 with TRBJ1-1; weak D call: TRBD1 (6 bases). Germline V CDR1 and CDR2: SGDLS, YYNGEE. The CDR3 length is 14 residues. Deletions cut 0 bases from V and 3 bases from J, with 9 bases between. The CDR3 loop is CASSVVQGDTEAFF. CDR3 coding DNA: TGTGCCAGCAGCGTAGTACAGGGAGACACTGAAGCTTTCTTT.

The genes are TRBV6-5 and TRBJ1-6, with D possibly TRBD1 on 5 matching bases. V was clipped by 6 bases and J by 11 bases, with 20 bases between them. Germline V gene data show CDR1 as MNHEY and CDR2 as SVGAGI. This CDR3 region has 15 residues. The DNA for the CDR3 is TGTGCCAGCAGACGCGACAAGTGGGACGATACACCCCTCCACTTT. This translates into CASRRDKWDDTPLHF.

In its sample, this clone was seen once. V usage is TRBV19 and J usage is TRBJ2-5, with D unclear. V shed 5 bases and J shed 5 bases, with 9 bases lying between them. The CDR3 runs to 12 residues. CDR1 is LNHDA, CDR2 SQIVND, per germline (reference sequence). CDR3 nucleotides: TGTGCCAGTAGTCCTGGTAGGGAGACCCAGTACTTC. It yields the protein CASSPGRETQYF.

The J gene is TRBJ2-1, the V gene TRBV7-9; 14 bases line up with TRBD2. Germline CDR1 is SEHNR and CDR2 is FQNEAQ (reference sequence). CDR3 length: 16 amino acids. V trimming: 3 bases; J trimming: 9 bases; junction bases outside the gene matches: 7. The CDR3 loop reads CASSFGTSGSAGEQFF. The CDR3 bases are TGTGCCAGCAGCTTTGGGACTAGCGGGAGTGCGGGTGAGCAGTTCTTC. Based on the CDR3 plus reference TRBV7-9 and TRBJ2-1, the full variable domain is DTGVSQNPRHKITKRGQNVTFRCDPISEHNRLYWYRQTLGQGPEFLTYFQNEAQLEKSRLLSDRFSAERPKGSFSTLEIQRTEQGDSAMYLCASSFGTSGSAGEQFFGPGTRLTVL.

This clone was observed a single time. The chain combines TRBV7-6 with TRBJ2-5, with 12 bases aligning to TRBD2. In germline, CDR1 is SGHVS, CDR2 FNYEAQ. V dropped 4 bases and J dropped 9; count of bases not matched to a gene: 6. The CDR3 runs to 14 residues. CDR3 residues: CASSSRLAGVSQYF. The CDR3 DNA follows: TGTGCCAGCAGCTCAAGACTAGCGGGAGTGTCCCAGTACTTC.

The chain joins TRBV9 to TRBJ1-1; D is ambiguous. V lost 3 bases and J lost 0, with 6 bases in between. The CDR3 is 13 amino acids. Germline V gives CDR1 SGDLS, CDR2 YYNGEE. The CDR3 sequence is CASSASVNTEAFF. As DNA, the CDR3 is TGTGCCAGCAGCGCGTCAGTGAACACTGAAGCTTTCTTT.

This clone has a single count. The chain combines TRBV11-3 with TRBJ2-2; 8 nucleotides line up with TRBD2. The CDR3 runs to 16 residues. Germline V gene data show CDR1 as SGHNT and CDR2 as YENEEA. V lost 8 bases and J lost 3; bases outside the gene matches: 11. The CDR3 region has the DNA TGTGCCAGCCAGGGGCGAGACGGGAGGGACACCGGGGAGCTGTTTTTT. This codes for CASQGRDGRDTGELFF.

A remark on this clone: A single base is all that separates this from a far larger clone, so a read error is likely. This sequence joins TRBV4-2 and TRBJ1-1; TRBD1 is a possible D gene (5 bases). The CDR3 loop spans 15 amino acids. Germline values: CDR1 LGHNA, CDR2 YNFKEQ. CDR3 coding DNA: TGTGCCAGCAGCCTAGATCGGGCAGGGTTAACTGATGCTTTCTTT. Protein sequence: CASSLDRAGLTDAFF.

The CDR3 bases are TGCGCCAGCAGCTTGCCCGGAACCATGAACACTGAAGCTTTCTTT. It codes for CASSLPGTMNTEAFF. The chain carries TRBV5-1 and TRBJ1-1; D gene uncertain. From germline, CDR1 is SGHRS and CDR2 YFSETQ. Trimming pared 1 base from V and 0 bases from J, leaving 10 bases between. The CDR3 length is 15 residues.

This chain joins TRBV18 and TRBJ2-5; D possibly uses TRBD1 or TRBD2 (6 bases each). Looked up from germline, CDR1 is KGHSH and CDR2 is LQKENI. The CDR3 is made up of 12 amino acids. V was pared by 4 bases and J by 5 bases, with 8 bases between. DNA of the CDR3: TGTGCCAGCTCACAGGGGGGCGAGACCCAGTACTTC. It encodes CASSQGGETQYF.

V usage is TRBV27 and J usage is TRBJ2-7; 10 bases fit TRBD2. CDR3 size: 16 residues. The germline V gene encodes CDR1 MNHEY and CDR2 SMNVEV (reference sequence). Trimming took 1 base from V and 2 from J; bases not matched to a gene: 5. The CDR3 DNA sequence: TGTGCCAGCAGTTTATTCGGGACTAGCGCCCCCTACGAGCAGTACTTC. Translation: CASSLFGTSAPYEQYF.

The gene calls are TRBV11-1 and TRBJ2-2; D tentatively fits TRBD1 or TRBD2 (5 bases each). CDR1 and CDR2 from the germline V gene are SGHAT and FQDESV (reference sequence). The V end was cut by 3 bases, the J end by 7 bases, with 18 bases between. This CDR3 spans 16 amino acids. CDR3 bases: TGTGCCAGCAGCTTCAGGCGAACGGGGACGGGCGGGGAGCTGTTTTTT. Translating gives CASSFRRTGTGGELFF.

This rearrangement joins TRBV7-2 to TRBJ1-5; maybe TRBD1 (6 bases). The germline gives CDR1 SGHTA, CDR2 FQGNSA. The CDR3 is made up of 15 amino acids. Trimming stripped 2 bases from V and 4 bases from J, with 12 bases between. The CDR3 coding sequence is TGTGCCAGCAGCTTAAGACAGGCACCAAATCAGCCCCAGCATTTT. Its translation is CASSLRQAPNQPQHF.

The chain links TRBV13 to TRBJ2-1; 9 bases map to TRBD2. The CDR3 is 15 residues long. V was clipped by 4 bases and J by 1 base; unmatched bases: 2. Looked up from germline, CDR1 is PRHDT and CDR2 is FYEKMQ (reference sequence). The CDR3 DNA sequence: TGTGCCAGCAGCTGGCGGGAGGGGTCCTACAATGAGCAGTTCTTC. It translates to CASSWREGSYNEQFF. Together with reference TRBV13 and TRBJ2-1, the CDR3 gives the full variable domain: AAGVIQSPRHLIKEKRETATLKCYPIPRHDTVYWYQQGPGQDPQFLISFYEKMQSDKGSIPDRFSAQQFSDYHSELNMSSLELGDSALYFCASSWREGSYNEQFFGPGTRLTVL.

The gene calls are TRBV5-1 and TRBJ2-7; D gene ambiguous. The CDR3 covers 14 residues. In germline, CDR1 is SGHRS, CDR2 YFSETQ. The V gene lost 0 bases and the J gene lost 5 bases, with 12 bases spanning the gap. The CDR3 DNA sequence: TGCGCCAGCAGCTTGGCGGCTAGTAACCACGAGCAGTACTTC. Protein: CASSLAASNHEQYF.

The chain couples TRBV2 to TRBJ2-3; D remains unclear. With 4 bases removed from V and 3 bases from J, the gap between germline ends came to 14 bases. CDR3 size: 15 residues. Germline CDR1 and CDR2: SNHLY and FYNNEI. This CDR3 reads CASSGTRVATDTQYF. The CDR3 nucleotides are TGTGCCAGCAGTGGCACCCGGGTAGCAACAGATACGCAGTATTTT.

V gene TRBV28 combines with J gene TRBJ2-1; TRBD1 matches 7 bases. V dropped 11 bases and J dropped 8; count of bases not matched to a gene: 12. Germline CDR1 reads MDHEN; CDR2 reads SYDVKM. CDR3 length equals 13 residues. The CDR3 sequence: CAGKRQGADEQFF. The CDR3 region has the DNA TGTGCCGGGAAAAGACAGGGCGCCGATGAGCAGTTCTTC.

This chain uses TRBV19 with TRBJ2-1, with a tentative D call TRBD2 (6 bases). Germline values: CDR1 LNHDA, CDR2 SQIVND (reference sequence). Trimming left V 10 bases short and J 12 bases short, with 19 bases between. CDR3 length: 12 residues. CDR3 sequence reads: CATGGAGSWQFF. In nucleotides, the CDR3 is TGTGCCACCGGCGGGGCAGGCTCGTGGCAGTTCTTC.